The 2 T cell receptor beta chains given below trace back to one sample, sequenced in a study of T cells in Graves' hyperthyroidism and ophthalmopathy. Researchers amplified the TCR beta CDR3 regions from RNA transcripts. Carried out on the TCR CDR3, a first-round RT-PCR used the HTBI primer set. TCRdb itself ran the multiplex PCR reads through MiXCR, one entry per CDR3 protein. The repertoire has about 560,000 distinct CDR3 sequences, over 15% of them found once; the top ten carry 15% to 20%. The material sequenced was blood. The receptor set was obtained from a woman aged 18-35 years with Graves' hyperthyroidism.

Ten or more counts support this clonotype. The chain combines TRBV29-1 with TRBJ2-2; D is uncertain. V gave up 7 bases and J gave up 2 bases, with 14 bases separating them. Germline V gene data show CDR1 as SQVTM and CDR2 as ANQGSEA. The CDR3 has 14 residues. The CDR3 here is CSAVSAENTGELFF. The CDR3 DNA sequence: TGCAGCGCAGTATCTGCGGAAAACACCGGGGAGCTGTTTTTT.

In this sample, this clonotype turned up once. The chain is built from TRBV19 and TRBJ2-6, with TRBD1 identical over 7 bases. This CDR3 is 17 amino acids long. Trimming took 4 bases from V and 2 from J; bases not matched to a gene: 8. CDR1 and CDR2 from the germline V gene are LNHDA and SQIVND (reference sequence). The CDR3 here is CASSTQRQGTGANVLTF. The CDR3 DNA reads as TGTGCCAGTAGTACCCAGAGACAGGGAACTGGGGCCAACGTCCTGACTTTC.